The present T cell receptor (beta chain) was sequenced within a study of response to subunit inactivated influenza vaccine. V was clipped by 6 bases and J by 6 bases, with 18 bases between them. Per the germline V gene, CDR1 is DFQATT and CDR2 is SNEGSKA (reference sequence). This CDR3 contains 13 residues. This clonotype was found many times. TCRdb reprocessed the RT-PCR reads via MiXCR and lists one record per CDR3 protein. This table has under 500,000 distinct CDR3 sequences, roughly 9.7% appearing once. The clonotype originates from a man aged 50-59 years who received an inactivated influenza vaccine. The starting material was PBMCs from blood, obtained about 6 weeks after vaccination. This rearrangement joins TRBV20-1 to TRBJ2-7, with a weak D call TRBD2 (6 bases). In DNA, the CDR3 is TGCAGTGCGTTCGGGGGTACGTGGGGCGAGCAGTACTTC. It translates to CSAFGGTWGEQYF.